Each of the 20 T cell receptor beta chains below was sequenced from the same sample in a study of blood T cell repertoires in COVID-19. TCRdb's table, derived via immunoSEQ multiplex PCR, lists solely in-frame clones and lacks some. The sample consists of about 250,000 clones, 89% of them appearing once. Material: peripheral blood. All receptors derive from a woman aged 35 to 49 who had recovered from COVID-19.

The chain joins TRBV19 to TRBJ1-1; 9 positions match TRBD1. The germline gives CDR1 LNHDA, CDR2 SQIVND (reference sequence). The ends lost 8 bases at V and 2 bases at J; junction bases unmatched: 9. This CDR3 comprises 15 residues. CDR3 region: CASANPGQGNTEAFF. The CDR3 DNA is TGTGCCAGTGCCAATCCGGGACAGGGAAACACTGAAGCTTTCTTT.

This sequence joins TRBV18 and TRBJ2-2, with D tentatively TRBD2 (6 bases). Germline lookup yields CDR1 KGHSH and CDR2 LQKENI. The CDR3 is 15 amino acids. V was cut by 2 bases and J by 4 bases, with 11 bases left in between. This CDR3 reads CASSPGGAGTGELFF. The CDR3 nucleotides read TGTGCCAGCTCACCAGGGGGAGCGGGCACCGGGGAGCTGTTTTTT.

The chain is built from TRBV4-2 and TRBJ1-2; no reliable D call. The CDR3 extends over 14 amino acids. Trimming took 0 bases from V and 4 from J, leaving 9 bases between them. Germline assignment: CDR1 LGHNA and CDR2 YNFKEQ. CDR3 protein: CASSQETAIYGYTF. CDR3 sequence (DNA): TGTGCCAGCAGCCAAGAAACAGCTATCTATGGCTACACCTTC.

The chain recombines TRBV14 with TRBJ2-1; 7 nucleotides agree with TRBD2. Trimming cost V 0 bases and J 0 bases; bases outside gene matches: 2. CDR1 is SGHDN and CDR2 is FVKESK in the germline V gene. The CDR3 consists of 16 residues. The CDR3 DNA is TGTGCCAGCAGCCAAGATGGCGGGAGCTCCTACAATGAGCAGTTCTTC. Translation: CASSQDGGSSYNEQFF.

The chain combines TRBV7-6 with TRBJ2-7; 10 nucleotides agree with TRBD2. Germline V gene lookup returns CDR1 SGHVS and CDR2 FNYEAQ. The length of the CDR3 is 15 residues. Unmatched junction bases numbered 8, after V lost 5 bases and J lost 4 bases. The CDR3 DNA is TGTGCCAGCAGCCCGGTGTCTAGCGGGAGTTACGAGCAGTACTTC. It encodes CASSPVSSGSYEQYF.

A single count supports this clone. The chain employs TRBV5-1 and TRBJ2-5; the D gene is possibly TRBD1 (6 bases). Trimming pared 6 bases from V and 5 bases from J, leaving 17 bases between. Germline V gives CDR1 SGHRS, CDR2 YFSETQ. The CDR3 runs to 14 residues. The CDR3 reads CASTTGTPRETQYF. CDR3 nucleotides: TGCGCCAGCACCACCGGGACACCCCGTGAGACCCAGTACTTC.

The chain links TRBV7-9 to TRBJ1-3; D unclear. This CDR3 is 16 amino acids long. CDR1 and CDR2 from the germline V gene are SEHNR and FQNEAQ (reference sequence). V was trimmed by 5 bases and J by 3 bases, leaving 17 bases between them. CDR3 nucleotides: TGTGCCAGCAGCCCCTACGCCGCTCTCGGTGGAAACACCATATATTTT. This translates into CASSPYAALGGNTIYF.

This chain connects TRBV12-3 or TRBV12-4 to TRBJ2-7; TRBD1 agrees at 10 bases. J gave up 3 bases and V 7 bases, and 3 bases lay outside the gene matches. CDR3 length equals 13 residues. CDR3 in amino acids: CASTTGGLYEQYF. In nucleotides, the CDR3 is TGTGCCAGCACGACAGGGGGCCTCTACGAGCAGTACTTC.

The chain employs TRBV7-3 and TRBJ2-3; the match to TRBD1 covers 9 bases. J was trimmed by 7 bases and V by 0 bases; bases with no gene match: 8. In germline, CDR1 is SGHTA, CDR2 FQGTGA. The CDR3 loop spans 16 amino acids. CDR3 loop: CASSLTGQGHDYTQYF. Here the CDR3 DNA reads TGTGCCAGCAGCTTAACGGGACAGGGACACGACTATACGCAGTATTTT. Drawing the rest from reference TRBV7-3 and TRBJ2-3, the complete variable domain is GAGVSQTPSNKVTEKGKYVELRCDPISGHTALYWYRQSLGQGPEFLIYFQGTGAADDSGLPNDRFFAVRPEGSVSTLKIQRTERGDSAVYLCASSLTGQGHDYTQYFGPGTRLTVL.

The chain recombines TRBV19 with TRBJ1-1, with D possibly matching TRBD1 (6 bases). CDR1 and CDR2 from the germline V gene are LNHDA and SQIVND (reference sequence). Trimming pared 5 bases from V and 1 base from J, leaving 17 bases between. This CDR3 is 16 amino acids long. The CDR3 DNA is TGTGCCAGTAGTCTCCGCGCTCTGGACAGGAACACTGAAGCTTTCTTT. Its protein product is CASSLRALDRNTEAFF.

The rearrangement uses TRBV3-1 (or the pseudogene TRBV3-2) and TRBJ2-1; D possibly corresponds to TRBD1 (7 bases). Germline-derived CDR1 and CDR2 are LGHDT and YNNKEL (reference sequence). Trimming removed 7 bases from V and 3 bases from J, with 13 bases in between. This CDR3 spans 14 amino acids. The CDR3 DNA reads TGTGCCAGCACCCGCGGGACAGACTACAATGAGCAGTTCTTC. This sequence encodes CASTRGTDYNEQFF.

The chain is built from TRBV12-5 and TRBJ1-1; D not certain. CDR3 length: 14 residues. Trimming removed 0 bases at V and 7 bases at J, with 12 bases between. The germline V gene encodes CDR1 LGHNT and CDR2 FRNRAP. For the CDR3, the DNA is TGTGCTAGTGGTTTGGTAACCCTAGGAGATGAAGCTTTCTTT. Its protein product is CASGLVTLGDEAFF.

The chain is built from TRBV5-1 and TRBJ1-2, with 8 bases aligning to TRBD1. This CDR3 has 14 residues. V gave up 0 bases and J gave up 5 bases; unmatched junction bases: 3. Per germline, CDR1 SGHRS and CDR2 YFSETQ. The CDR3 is CASSLAGQEYGYTF. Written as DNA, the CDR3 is TGCGCCAGCAGCTTGGCGGGACAGGAGTATGGCTACACCTTC.

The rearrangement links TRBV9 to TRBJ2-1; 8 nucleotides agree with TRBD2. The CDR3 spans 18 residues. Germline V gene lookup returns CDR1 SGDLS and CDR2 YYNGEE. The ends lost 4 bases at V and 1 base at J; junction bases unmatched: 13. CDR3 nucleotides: TGTGCCAGCAGCCCCGATGGTCGGCCGGGAGGGTCCTACAATGAGCAGTTCTTC. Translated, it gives CASSPDGRPGGSYNEQFF.

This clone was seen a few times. The CDR3 DNA reads TGTGCCAGCAGCTCACCAACAGGGGGGATGAACACTGAAGCTTTCTTT. Translated: CASSSPTGGMNTEAFF. This rearrangement joins TRBV11-3 to TRBJ1-1, with 8 bases aligning to TRBD1. In germline, CDR1 is SGHNT, CDR2 YENEEA. The CDR3 runs 16 residues. With 4 bases clipped from V and 0 bases from J, the junction kept 7 bases outside the gene matches.

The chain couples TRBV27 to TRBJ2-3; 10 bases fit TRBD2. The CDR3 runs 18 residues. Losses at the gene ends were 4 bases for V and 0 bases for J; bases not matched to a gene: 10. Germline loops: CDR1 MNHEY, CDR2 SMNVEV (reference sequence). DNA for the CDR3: TGTGCCAGCAGTTCCGAGCGGGAGGGCACCTCTAGCACAGATACGCAGTATTTT. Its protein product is CASSSEREGTSSTDTQYF.

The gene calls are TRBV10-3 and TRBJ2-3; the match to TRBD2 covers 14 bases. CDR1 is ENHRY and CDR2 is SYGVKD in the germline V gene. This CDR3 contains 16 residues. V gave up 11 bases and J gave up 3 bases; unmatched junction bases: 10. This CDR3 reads CASGLAGGRGTDTQYF. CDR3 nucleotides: TGTGCCTCAGGACTAGCGGGAGGACGGGGTACAGATACGCAGTATTTT.

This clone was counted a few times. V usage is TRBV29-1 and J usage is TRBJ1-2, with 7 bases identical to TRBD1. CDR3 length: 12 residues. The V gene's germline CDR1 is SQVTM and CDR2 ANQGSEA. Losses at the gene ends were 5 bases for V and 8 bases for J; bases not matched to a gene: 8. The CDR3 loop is CSVSTTGDGYTF. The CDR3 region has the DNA TGCAGCGTTTCTACTACAGGGGACGGCTACACCTTC.

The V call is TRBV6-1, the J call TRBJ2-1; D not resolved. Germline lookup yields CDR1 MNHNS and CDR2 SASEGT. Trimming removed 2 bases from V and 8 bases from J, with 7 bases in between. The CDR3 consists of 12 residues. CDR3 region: CASSELSYEQFF. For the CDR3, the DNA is TGTGCCAGCAGTGAATTGTCCTATGAGCAGTTCTTC.

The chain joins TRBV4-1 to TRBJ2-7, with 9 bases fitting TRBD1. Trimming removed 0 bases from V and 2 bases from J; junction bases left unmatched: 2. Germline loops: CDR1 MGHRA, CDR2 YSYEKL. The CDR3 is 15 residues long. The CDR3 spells CASSQEGTGPYEQYF. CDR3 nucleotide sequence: TGCGCCAGCAGCCAAGAGGGGACAGGGCCCTACGAGCAGTACTTC.